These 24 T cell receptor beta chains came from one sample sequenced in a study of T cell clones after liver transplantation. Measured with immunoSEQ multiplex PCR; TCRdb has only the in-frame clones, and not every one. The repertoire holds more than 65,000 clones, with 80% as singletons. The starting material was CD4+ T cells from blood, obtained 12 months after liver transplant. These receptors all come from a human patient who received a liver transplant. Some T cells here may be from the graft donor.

The CDR3 protein is CASSPSPGDEQYF. In nucleotides, the CDR3 is TGTGCCAGCTCACCATCCCCAGGGGACGAGCAGTACTTC. V is TRBV18 and J is TRBJ2-7, with D perhaps TRBD1 (6 bases). The CDR3 loop spans 13 amino acids. Germline assignment: CDR1 KGHSH and CDR2 LQKENI. The ends were cut back, 2 bases at V and 5 bases at J, with 10 bases in the middle.

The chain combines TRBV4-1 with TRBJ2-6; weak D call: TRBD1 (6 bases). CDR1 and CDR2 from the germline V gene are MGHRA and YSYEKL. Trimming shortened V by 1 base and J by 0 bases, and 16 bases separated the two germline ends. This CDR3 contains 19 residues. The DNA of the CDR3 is TGCGCCAGCAGCCAAGTTCGGTCAGGGGCTAACTCTGGGGCCAACGTCCTGACTTTC. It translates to CASSQVRSGANSGANVLTF.

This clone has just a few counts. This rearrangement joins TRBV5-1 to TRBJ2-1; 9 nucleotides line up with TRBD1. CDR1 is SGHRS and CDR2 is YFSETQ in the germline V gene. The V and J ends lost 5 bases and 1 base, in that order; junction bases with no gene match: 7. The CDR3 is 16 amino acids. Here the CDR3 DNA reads TGCGCCAGCAGTCCCGCCGGGACAGGGTCCTACAATGAGCAGTTCTTC. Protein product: CASSPAGTGSYNEQFF.

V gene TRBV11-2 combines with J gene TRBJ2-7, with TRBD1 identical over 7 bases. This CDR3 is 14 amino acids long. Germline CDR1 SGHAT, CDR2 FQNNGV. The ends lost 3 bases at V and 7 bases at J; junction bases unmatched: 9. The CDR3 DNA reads TGTGCCAGCAGCTTCGGCGACAGGGTTAGGGAGCAGTACTTC. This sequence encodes CASSFGDRVREQYF.

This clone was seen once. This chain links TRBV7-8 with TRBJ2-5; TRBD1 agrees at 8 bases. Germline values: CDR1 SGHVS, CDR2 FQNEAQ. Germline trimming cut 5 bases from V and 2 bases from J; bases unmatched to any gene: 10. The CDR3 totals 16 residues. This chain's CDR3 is CASSRGRQGWQETQYF. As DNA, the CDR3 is TGTGCCAGCAGCCGGGGGAGACAGGGGTGGCAAGAGACCCAGTACTTC.

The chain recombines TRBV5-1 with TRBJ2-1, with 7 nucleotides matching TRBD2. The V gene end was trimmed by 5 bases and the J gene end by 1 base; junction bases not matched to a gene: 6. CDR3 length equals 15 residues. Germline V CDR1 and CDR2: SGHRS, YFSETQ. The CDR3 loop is CASRMFGGSYNEQFF. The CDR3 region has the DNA TGCGCCAGCAGGATGTTCGGGGGGTCCTACAATGAGCAGTTCTTC.

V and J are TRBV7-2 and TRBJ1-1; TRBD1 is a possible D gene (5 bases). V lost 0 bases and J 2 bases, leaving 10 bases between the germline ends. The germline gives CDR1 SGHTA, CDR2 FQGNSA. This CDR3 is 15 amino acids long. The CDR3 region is CASSLAVRANTEAFF. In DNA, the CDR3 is TGTGCCAGCAGCTTAGCTGTCAGGGCAAACACTGAAGCTTTCTTT.

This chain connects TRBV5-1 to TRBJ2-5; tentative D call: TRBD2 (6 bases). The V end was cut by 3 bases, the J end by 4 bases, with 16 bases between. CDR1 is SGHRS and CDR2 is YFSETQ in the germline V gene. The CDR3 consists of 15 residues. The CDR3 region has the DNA TGCGCCAGCAGCTCTGGGTCAATGGGGGGAGAGACCCAGTACTTC. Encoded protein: CASSSGSMGGETQYF.

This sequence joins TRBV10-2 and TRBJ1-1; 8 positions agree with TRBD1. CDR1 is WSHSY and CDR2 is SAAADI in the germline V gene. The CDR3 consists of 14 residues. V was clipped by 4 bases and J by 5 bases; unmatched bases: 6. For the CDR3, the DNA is TGCGCCAGCAGTGTCTGGACAGGGCGGACTGAAGCTTTCTTT. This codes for CASSVWTGRTEAFF.

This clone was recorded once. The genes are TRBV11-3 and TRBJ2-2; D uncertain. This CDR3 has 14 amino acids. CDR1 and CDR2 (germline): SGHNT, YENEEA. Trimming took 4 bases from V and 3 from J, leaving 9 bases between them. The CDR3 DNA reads TGTGCCAGCAGCTCCTACCGATACACCGGGGAGCTGTTTTTT. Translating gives CASSSYRYTGELFF.

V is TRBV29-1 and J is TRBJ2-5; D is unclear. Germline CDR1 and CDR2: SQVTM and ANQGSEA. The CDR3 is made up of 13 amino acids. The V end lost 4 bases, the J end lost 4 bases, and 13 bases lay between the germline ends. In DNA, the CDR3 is TGCAGCGTTGTCCCCCTGTGGGGAGAGACCCAGTACTTC. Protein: CSVVPLWGETQYF.

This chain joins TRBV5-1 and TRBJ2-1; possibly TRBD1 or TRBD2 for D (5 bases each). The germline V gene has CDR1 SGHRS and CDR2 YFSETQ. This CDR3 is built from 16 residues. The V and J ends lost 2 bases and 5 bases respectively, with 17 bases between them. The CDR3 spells CASSFRASEGDNEQFF. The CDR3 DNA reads TGCGCCAGCAGCTTCAGGGCGAGCGAGGGAGACAATGAGCAGTTCTTC. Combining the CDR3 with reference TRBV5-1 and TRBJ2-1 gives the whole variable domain KAGVTQTPRYLIKTRGQQVTLSCSPISGHRSVSWYQQTPGQGLQFLFEYFSETQRNKGNFPGRFSGRQFSNSRSEMNVSTLELGDSALYLCASSFRASEGDNEQFFGPGTRLTVL.

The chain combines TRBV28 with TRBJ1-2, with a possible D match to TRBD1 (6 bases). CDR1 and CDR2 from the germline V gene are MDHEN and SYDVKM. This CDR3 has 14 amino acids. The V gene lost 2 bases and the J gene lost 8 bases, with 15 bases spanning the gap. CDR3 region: CASSLGGARGGYTF. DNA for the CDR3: TGTGCCAGCAGTTTAGGGGGGGCGCGTGGCGGCTACACCTTC.

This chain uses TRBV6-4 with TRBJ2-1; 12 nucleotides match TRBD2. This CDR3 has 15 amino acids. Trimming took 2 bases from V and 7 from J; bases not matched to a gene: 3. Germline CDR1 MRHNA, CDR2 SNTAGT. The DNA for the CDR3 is TGTGCCAGCAGTGACGAAGGACTAGCGGGAAATGAGCAGTTCTTC. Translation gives CASSDEGLAGNEQFF.

The CDR3 DNA reads as TGCGCCAGCAGCACGGGACAGAACACCGGGGAGCTGTTTTTT. This encodes CASSTGQNTGELFF. The gene calls are TRBV5-1 and TRBJ2-2; weak D call: TRBD1 (6 bases). V lost 4 bases, J lost 1 base, and 8 bases lay in between. The CDR3 totals 14 residues. Germline loops: CDR1 SGHRS, CDR2 YFSETQ.

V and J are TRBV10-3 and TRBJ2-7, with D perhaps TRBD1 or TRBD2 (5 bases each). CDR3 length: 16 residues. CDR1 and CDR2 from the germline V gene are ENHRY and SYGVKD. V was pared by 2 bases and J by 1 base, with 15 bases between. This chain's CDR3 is CAISEPRAGTSYEQYF. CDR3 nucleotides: TGTGCCATCAGTGAGCCGAGGGCTGGGACGTCCTACGAGCAGTACTTC.

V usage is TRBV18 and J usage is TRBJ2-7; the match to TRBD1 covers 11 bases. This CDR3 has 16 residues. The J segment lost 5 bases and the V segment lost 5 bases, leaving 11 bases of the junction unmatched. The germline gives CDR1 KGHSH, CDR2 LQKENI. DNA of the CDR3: TGTGCCAGCTCAAATAAGGGACAGGGGGGCCTCCACGAGCAGTACTTC. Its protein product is CASSNKGQGGLHEQYF.

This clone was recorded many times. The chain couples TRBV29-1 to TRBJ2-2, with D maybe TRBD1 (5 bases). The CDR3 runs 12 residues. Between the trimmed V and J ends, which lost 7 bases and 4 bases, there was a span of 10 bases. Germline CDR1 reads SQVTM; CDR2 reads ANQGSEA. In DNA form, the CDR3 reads TGCAGCGCGACAGTCCCCACCGGGGAGCTGTTTTTT. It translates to CSATVPTGELFF.

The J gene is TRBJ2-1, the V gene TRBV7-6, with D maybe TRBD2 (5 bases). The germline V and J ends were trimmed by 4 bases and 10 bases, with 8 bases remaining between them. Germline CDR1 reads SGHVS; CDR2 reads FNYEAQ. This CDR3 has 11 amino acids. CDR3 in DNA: TGTGCCAGCAGCTCCGGGGTAGAGCAGTTCTTC. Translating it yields CASSSGVEQFF.

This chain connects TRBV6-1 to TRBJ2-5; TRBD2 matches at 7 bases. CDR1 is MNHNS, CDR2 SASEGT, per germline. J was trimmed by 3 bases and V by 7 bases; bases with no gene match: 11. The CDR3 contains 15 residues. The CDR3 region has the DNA TGTGCCAGCACATACGGGGGGTATCCCAAAGAGACCCAGTACTTC. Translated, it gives CASTYGGYPKETQYF.

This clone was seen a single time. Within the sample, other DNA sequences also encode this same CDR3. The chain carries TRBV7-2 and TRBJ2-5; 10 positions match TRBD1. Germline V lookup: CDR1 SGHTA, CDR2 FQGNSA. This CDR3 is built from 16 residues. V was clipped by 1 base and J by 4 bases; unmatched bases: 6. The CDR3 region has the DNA TGTGCCAGCAGCTTAGGGACAGGGGGATTTAGAGAGACCCAGTACTTC. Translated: CASSLGTGGFRETQYF.

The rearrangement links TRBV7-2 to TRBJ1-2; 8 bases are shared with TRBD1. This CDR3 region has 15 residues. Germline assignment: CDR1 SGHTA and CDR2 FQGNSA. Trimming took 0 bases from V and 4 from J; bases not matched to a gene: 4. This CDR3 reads CASSLAGTGLYGYTF. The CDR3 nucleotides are TGTGCCAGCAGCTTAGCCGGGACAGGACTCTATGGCTACACCTTC.

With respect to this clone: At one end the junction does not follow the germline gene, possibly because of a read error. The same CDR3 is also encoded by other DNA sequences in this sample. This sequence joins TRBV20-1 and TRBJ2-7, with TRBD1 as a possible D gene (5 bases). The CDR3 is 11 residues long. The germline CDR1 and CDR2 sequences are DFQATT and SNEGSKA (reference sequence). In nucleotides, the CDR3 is TGCAGCGCTAGACAGAGCTACGAGCAGTACTTC. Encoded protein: CSARQSYEQYF.

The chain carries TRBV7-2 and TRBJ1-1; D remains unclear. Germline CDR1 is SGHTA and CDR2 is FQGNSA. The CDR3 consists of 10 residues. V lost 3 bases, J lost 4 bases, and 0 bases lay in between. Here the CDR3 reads CASSFTEAFF. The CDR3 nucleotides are TGTGCCAGCAGCTTCACTGAAGCTTTCTTT.